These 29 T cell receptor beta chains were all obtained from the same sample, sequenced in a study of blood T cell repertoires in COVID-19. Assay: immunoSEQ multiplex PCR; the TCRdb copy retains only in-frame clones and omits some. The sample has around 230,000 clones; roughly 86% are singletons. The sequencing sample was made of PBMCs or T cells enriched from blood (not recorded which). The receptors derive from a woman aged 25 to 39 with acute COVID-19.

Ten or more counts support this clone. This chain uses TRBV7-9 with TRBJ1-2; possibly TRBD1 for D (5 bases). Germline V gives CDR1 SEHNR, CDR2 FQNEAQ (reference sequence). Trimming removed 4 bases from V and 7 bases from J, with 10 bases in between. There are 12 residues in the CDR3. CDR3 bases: TGTGCCAGCAGCTCCGGACAAGCTGGCTACACCTTC. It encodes CASSSGQAGYTF.

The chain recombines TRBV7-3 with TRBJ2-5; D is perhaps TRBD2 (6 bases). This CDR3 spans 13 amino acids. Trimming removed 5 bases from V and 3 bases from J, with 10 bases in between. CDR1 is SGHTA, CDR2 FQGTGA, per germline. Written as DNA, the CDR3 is TGTGCCAGCAGCATGACTAGAGAAGAGACCCAGTACTTC. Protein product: CASSMTREETQYF.

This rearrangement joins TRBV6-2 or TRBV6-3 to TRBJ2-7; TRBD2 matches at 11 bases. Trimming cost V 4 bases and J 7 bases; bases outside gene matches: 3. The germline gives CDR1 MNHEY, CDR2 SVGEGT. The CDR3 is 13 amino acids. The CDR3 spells CASSLAGGSEQYF. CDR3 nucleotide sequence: TGTGCCAGCAGTTTAGCGGGGGGGTCGGAGCAGTACTTC.

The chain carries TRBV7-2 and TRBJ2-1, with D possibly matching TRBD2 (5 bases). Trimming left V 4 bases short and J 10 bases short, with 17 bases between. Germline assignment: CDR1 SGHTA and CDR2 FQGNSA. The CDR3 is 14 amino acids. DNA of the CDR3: TGTGCCAGCAGCTCGACGGGGATCCGGTCGGAGCAGTTCTTC. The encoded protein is CASSSTGIRSEQFF.

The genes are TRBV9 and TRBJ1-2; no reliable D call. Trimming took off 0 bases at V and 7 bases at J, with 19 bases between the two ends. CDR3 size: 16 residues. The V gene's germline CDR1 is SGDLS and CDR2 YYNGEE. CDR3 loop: CASSVDDRKRTRGYTF. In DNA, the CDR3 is TGTGCCAGCAGCGTAGACGACCGTAAGCGAACCCGTGGCTACACCTTC.

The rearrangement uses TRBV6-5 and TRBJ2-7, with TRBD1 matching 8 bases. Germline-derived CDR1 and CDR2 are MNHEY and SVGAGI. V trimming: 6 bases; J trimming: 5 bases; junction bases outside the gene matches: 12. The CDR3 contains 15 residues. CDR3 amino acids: CASSLTGGSQDEQYF. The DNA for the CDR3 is TGTGCCAGCAGCTTAACAGGGGGTTCGCAGGACGAGCAGTACTTC.

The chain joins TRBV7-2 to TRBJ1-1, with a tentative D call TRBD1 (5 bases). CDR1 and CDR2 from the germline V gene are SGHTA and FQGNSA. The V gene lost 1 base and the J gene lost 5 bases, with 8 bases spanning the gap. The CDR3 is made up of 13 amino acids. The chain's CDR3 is CASSLVAGTEAFF. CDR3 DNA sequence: TGTGCCAGCAGCTTAGTAGCAGGGACTGAAGCTTTCTTT.

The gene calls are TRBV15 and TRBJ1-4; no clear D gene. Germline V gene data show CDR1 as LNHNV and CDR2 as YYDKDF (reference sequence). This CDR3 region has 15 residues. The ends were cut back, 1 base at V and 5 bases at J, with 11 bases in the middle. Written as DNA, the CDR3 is TGTGCCACCAGCAGAGCAGACGGACTGAATGAAAAACTGTTTTTT. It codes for CATSRADGLNEKLFF.

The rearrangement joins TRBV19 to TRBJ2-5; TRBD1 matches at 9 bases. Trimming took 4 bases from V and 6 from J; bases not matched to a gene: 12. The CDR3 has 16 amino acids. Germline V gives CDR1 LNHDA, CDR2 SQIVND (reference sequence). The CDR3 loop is CASSTDPGQGLKTQYF. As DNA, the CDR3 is TGTGCCAGTAGTACGGATCCGGGACAGGGCTTGAAGACCCAGTACTTC. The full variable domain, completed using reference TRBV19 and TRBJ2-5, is DGGITQSPKYLFRKEGQNVTLSCEQNLNHDAMYWYRQDPGQGLRLIYYSQIVNDFQKGDIAEGYSVSREKKESFPLTVTSAQKNPTAFYLCASSTDPGQGLKTQYFGPGTRLLVL.

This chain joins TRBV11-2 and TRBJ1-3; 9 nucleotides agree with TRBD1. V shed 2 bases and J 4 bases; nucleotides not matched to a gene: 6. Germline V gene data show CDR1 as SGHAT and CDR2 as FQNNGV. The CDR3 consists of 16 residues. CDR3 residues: CASSLSQGALGNTIYF. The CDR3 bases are TGTGCCAGCAGCTTATCACAGGGGGCGCTGGGAAACACCATATATTTT.

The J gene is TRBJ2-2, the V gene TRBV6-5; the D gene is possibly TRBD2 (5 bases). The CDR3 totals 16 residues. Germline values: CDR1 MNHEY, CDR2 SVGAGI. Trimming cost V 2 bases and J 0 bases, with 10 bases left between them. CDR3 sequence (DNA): TGTGCCAGCAGTTACGAAGGGAGAACGAACACCGGGGAGCTGTTTTTT. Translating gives CASSYEGRTNTGELFF.

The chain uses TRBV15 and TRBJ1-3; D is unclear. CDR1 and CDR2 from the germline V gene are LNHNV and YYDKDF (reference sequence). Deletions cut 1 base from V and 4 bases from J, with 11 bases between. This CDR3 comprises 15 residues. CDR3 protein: CATSRGQRLGNTIYF. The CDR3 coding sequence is TGTGCCACCAGCAGAGGCCAGAGGCTCGGAAACACCATATATTTT.

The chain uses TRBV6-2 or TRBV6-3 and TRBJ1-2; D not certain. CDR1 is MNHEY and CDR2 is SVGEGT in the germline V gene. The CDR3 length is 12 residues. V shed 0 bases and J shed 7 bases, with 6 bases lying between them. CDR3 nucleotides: TGTGCCAGCAGTTACTCGGCAACTGGCTACACCTTC. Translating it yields CASSYSATGYTF.

Written as DNA, the CDR3 is TGTGCCAGCAGCTTAGGCTGGAGAGCTGAAGCTTTCTTT. Translation: CASSLGWRAEAFF. The genes are TRBV11-2 and TRBJ1-1; D remains ambiguous. Germline CDR1 and CDR2: SGHAT and FQNNGV. The CDR3 is 13 residues long. V shed 1 base and J shed 6 bases, with 9 bases lying between them.

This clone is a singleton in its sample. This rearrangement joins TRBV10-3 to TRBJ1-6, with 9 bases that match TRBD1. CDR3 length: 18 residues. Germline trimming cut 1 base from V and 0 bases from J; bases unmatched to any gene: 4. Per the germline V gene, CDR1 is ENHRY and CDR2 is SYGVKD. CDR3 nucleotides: TGTGCCATCAGTGAGTTGGGACAGGGAAGCTCCTATAATTCACCCCTCCACTTT. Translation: CAISELGQGSSYNSPLHF.

Written as DNA, the CDR3 is TGTGCCAGCAGTGAGCGGGGGAGCTCCTATAATTCACCCCTCCACTTT. Its translation is CASSERGSSYNSPLHF. The V and J genes are TRBV2 and TRBJ1-6; the D gene is possibly TRBD1 (5 bases). Germline V lookup: CDR1 SNHLY, CDR2 FYNNEI. The length of the CDR3 is 16 residues. Trimming took 3 bases from V and 0 from J, leaving 9 bases between them.

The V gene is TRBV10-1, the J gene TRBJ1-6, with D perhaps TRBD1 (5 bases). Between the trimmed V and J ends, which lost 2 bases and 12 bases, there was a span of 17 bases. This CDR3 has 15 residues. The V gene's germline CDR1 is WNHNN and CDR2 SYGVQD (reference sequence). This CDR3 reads CASSEGSTPGIPLHF. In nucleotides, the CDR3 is TGCGCCAGCAGTGAGGGTTCAACTCCAGGGATACCCCTCCACTTT.

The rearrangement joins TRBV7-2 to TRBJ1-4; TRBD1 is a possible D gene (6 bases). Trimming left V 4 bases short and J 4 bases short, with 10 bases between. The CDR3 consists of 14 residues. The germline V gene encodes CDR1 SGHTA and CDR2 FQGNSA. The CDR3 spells CASSSDRYNEKLFF. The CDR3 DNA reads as TGTGCCAGCAGCTCGGACAGATATAATGAAAAACTGTTTTTT.

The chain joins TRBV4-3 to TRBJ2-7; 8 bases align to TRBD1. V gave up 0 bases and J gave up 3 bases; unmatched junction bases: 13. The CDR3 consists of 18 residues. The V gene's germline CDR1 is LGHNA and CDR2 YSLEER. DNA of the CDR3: TGCGCCAGCAGCCAAGATCTGTCCCTGGACAGGGCAAACTACGAGCAGTACTTC. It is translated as CASSQDLSLDRANYEQYF.

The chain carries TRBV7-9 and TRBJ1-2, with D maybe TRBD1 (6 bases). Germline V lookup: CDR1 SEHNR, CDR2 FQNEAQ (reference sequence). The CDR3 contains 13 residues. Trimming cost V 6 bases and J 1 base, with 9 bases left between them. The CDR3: CASRQQGNYGYTF. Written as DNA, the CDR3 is TGTGCCAGCAGACAACAGGGTAACTATGGCTACACCTTC.

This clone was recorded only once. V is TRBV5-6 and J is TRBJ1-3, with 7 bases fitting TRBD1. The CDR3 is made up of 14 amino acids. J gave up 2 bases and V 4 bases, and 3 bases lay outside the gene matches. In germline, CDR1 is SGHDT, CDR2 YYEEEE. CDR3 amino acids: CASSPTGPGNTIYF. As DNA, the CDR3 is TGTGCCAGCAGCCCGACAGGGCCTGGAAACACCATATATTTT.

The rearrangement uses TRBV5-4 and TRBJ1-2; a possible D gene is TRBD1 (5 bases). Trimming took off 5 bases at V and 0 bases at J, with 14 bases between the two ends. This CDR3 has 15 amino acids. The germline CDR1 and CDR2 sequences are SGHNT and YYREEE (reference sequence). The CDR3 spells CASRQETGANYGYTF. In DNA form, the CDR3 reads TGTGCCAGCAGGCAAGAAACAGGTGCTAACTATGGCTACACCTTC.

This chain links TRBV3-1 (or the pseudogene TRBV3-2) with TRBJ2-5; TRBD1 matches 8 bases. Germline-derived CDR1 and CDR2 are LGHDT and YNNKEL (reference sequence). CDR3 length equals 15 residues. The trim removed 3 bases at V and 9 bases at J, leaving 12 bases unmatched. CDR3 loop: CASSQMDRVNLAQYF. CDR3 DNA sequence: TGTGCCAGCAGCCAGATGGACAGGGTTAATTTGGCCCAGTACTTC.

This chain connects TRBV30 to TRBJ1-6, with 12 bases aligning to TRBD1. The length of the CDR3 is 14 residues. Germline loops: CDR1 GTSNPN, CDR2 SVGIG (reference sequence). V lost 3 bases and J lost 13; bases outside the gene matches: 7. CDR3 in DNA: TGTGCCTGGAGCACCGGGACAGGGGGCGGTCCCCTCCACTTT. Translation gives CAWSTGTGGGPLHF.

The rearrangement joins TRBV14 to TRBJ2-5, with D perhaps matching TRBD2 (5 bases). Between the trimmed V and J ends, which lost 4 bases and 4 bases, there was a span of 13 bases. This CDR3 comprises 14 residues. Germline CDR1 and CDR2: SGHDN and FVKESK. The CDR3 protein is CASSPSRGRETQYF. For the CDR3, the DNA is TGTGCCAGCAGCCCCAGTAGAGGGCGAGAGACCCAGTACTTC.

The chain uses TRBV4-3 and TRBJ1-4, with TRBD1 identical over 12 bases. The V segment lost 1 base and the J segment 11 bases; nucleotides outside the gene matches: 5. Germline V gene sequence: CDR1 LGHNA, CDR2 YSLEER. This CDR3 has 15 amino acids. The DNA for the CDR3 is TGCGCCAGCAGCCAAGTAGGGACAGGGGGCGCGAAACTGTTTTTT. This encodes CASSQVGTGGAKLFF.

CDR3 sequence (DNA): TGTGCCATCAGTGAGAGTTCGGGAGGATACTCTGGAAACACCATATATTTT. Its translation is CAISESSGGYSGNTIYF. The J gene is TRBJ1-3, the V gene TRBV10-3; D not resolved. Germline CDR1 and CDR2: ENHRY and SYGVKD. V was clipped by 2 bases and J by 0 bases, with 14 bases between them. The CDR3 runs to 17 residues.

The CDR3 loop reads CGGPGFMSGANVLTF. The CDR3, as DNA: TGTGGGGGCCCAGGGTTTATGTCTGGGGCCAACGTCCTGACTTTC. This chain uses TRBV2 with TRBJ2-6; maybe TRBD1 (5 bases). Germline-derived CDR1 and CDR2 are SNHLY and FYNNEI. The CDR3 covers 15 residues.

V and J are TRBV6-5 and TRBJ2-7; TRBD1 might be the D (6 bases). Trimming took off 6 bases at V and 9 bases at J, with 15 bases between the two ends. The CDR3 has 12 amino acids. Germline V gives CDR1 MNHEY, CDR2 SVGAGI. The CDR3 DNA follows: TGTGCCAGCAGCTCCGACAGGTGGTGGCAGTACTTC. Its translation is CASSSDRWWQYF.